This is a list of T cell receptor beta chains from one sample in a study of blood T cell repertoires in COVID-19. The method was immunoSEQ multiplex PCR; TCRdb's version includes in-frame clones alone and lacks a portion of them. This table has about 250,000 clones, approximately 85% appearing once. The specimen was PBMCs or T cells enriched from blood (not recorded which). The origin of the receptors is a woman in her 50s with acute COVID-19. CDR3s include the opening cysteine and the closing phenylalanine or tryptophan. D genes are given only for firm matches. Size values are once, few and many counts, or a class for expanded clones, and some rows have none.

TGTGCCACCAGCAGAGATAGGGAGTTTGAAGCTTTCTTT | CATSRDREFEAFF | - | TRBJ1-1 | TRBV15 | -
TGCGCCAGCAGCCCCCGGACTAGCGGATCGTACAATGAGCAGTTCTTC | CASSPRTSGSYNEQFF | few | TRBJ2-1 | TRBV5-1 | TRBD2
TGTGCCAGTAGTATTCATAACACCGGGGAGCTGTTTTTT | CASSIHNTGELFF | - | TRBJ2-2 | TRBV19 | -
TGTGCCAGCAGCTTAGGAAGGACTAGCGGGCGTTTCGGTCGAGAGACCCAGTACTTC | CASSLGRTSGRFGRETQYF | few | TRBJ2-5 | TRBV7-8 | TRBD2
TGTGCCAGCAGCAAAGCGTTTTTTACTGGACTCTACGAGCAGTACTTC | CASSKAFFTGLYEQYF | - | TRBJ2-7 | TRBV21-1 | -
TGTGCCAGCAGCTTAACCCCCGGGACAGAGCAGTTCTTC | CASSLTPGTEQFF | few | TRBJ2-1 | TRBV7-3 | -
TGCGCCAGCAGCCAAGGGGTTCATAGCGGCAATGAGCAGTTCTTC | CASSQGVHSGNEQFF | few | TRBJ2-1 | TRBV4-3 | -
TGTGCCAGCAGCTGGGGGCCCACCCGGGACAGGGTCGCAGATACGCAGTATTTT | CASSWGPTRDRVADTQYF | once | TRBJ2-3 | TRBV6-8 | TRBD1
TGTGCCAGCAGCTTAGCTTTCGCGGCTAGCGGGGGAAAAGACAATGAGCAGTTCTTC | CASSLAFAASGGKDNEQFF | - | TRBJ2-1 | TRBV11-3 | TRBD2
TGTGCCAGCGTCCTAGCGGGGGGGCCAGATACGCAGTATTTT | CASVLAGGPDTQYF | - | TRBJ2-3 | TRBV18 | TRBD2
TGTGCCAGCAGCCAAGGCCTAGGGACAGGGGTGATGCCCCTCCACTTT | CASSQGLGTGVMPLHF | - | TRBJ1-6 | TRBV3-1/TRBV3-2 | TRBD1
TGTGCCAGCAGCCCGGGACAGGGAATATTCTCCGCGCAGTACTTC | CASSPGQGIFSAQYF | few | TRBJ2-7 | TRBV27 | TRBD1
TGCGCCAGCAGCCTGGGGACCCAGGGGAGAGAGCAGTACTTC | CASSLGTQGREQYF | - | TRBJ2-7 | TRBV5-1 | -
TGCGCCAGCAGCCAGGAGCGTCGAGCGGGGAGTGGGGATACGCAGTATTTT | CASSQERRAGSGDTQYF | - | TRBJ2-3 | TRBV4-3 | TRBD2
TGCAGCGTCCAAAAGCCGGGACTAGCGTACGAGCAGTACTTC | CSVQKPGLAYEQYF | - | TRBJ2-7 | TRBV29-1 | TRBD2
TGTGCCTGGAGCCCCCCAGGACAGGGCTCCCAAGAGACCCAGTACTTC | CAWSPPGQGSQETQYF | - | TRBJ2-5 | TRBV30 | TRBD1
TGTGCCTGTGGTGCCGGGAACCAAGGGGAGACCCAGTACTTC | CACGAGNQGETQYF | - | TRBJ2-5 | TRBV30 | -
TGTGCCAGCAGCTCAGGGGCTGGAAACACCATATATTTT | CASSSGAGNTIYF | - | TRBJ1-3 | TRBV5-4 | -
TGTGCCAGCAGCGGCCTTAGGAGTTCCTACGAGCAGTACTTC | CASSGLRSSYEQYF | few | TRBJ2-7 | TRBV6-5 | -
TGTGCCAGCACCGCCCGAGGACAGGGTCCCTCTTCCCTCCACTTT | CASTARGQGPSSLHF | - | TRBJ1-6 | TRBV25-1 | TRBD1
TGTGCCAGCAGCCCTACGGGGGACAGCTCCTACAATGAGCAGTTCTTC | CASSPTGDSSYNEQFF | - | TRBJ2-1 | TRBV3-1/TRBV3-2 | -
TGCGCCAGCAGCTTAGGGGGCGAGACCGGGGAGCTGTTTTTT | CASSLGGETGELFF | - | TRBJ2-2 | TRBV10-2 | TRBD1
TGTGCCAGCAGGACGGGGGGTTTCATGAACACTGAAGCTTTCTTT | CASRTGGFMNTEAFF | - | TRBJ1-1 | TRBV27 | -
TGTGCCAGCTCACCCGGGACAGGGGGTGTCAATCAGCCCCAGCATTTT | CASSPGTGGVNQPQHF | - | TRBJ1-5 | TRBV18 | TRBD1
TGTGCCAGCAGCGTCCGGGACAGGGGCAATAATTCACCCCTCCACTTT | CASSVRDRGNNSPLHF | - | TRBJ1-6 | TRBV5-4 | TRBD1
TGCGCCAGCACCGACACTGGGAGATTGGATGGCTACACCTTC | CASTDTGRLDGYTF | - | TRBJ1-2 | TRBV10-2 | -
TGTGCCAGCAGCTCAGCCGGGACAGGGAATGAGCAGTTCTTC | CASSSAGTGNEQFF | once | TRBJ2-1 | TRBV7-2 | TRBD1
TGCAGCGTTGACAGGATCAACGCGAACACCGGGGAGCTGTTTTTT | CSVDRINANTGELFF | - | TRBJ2-2 | TRBV29-1 | -
TGTGCCAGCAGCGCAACAGGGTCGAACACCATATATTTT | CASSATGSNTIYF | few | TRBJ1-3 | TRBV9 | -
TGTGCCAGCAGCGCTTCCCGGACATCACCTAATCAGCCCCAGCATTTT | CASSASRTSPNQPQHF | once | TRBJ1-5 | TRBV5-8 | -
TGTGCCAGCACACGACAGTATAATTCACCCCTCCACTTT | CASTRQYNSPLHF | - | TRBJ1-6 | TRBV6-5 | -
TGTGCCAGCAGCCCGGCCGTAGGGGGTGAAGCTTTCTTT | CASSPAVGGEAFF | - | TRBJ1-1 | TRBV12-3/TRBV12-4 | -
TGTGCCTGGACCCCTCCGGGGATCACTGAAGCTTTCTTT | CAWTPPGITEAFF | - | TRBJ1-1 | TRBV30 | -
TGTGCCAGCTCAGGGGCGGTGGGGAACACTGAAGCTTTCTTT | CASSGAVGNTEAFF | - | TRBJ1-1 | TRBV18 | -
TGTGCCTGGAGTGCCGGACTAGCTGGAAGTGATGAGCAGTTCTTC | CAWSAGLAGSDEQFF | - | TRBJ2-1 | TRBV30 | TRBD2
TGCAGTGCTACCCGGGCGGGTGAGCAGTTCTTC | CSATRAGEQFF | - | TRBJ2-1 | TRBV20-1 | -
TGTGCCAGCAGCCAAGATACATTGGCCGGGGAGCTGTTTTTT | CASSQDTLAGELFF | - | TRBJ2-2 | TRBV14 | -
TGCAGCACCCGCCGAGGGAACACTGAAGCTTTCTTT | CSTRRGNTEAFF | - | TRBJ1-1 | TRBV29-1 | -
TGTGCCAGCAGTGAGGGGACAGCAGTTCCCTATGGCTACACCTTC | CASSEGTAVPYGYTF | - | TRBJ1-2 | TRBV6-1 | TRBD1
TGTGCCATCAGTGAGGCAGGGAACCAGCCCCAGCATTTT | CAISEAGNQPQHF | - | TRBJ1-5 | TRBV10-3 | -
TGTGCCAGCAGCGTGGACAACAGGGATCGACCCCTCCACTTT | CASSVDNRDRPLHF | - | TRBJ1-6 | TRBV7-2 | -
TGTGCCAGCAGCACTTGGGCCGGCAAGGGGGAGCTGTTTTTT | CASSTWAGKGELFF | - | TRBJ2-2 | TRBV9 | -
TGTGCCAGCAGCGTAGTTGGGGGGATGAACACTGAAGCTTTCTTT | CASSVVGGMNTEAFF | - | TRBJ1-1 | TRBV9 | -
TGTGCCAGCAGTCCCGGGGGGGACAAAAACTATGGCTACACCTTC | CASSPGGDKNYGYTF | - | TRBJ1-2 | TRBV6-5 | -